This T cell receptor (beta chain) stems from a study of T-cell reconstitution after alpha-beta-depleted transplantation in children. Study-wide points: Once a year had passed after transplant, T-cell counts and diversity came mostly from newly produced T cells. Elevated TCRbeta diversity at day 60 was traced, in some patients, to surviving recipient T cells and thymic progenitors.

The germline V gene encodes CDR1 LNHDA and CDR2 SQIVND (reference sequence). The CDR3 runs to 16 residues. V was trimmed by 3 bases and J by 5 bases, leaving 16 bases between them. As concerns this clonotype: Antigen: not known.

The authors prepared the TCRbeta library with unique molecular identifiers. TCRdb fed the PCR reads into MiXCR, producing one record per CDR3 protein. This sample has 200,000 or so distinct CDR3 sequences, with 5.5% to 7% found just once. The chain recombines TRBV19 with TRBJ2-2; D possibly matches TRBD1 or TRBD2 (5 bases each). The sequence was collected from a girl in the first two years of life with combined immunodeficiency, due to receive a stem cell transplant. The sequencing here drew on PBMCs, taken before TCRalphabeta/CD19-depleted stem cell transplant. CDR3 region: CASSIEGTVITGELFF. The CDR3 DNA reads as TGTGCCAGTAGTATTGAGGGGACGGTGATTACCGGGGAGCTGTTTTTT.